Presented here are 21 T cell receptor beta chains from one specimen sequenced in a study of CD8 T cells in ankylosing spondylitis. TCRdb itself ran the 5' RACE reads through MiXCR, one entry per CDR3 protein. The sample lists around 100,000 distinct CDR3 sequences; more than 20% were seen once. What was sequenced was synovial fluid, either unsorted or a sorted T cell fraction (not recorded which). These receptors all stem from a male donor with ankylosing spondylitis.

A few counts support this clonotype. The chain combines TRBV20-1 with TRBJ2-7; 14 bases map to TRBD2. CDR1 DFQATT and CDR2 SNEGSKA come from the germline V gene (reference sequence). This CDR3 region has 17 residues. The J segment lost 3 bases and the V segment lost 3 bases, leaving 10 bases of the junction unmatched. CDR3 bases: TGCAGTGCTAGGAATCCACGGACTAGCGGGGGGAGCTACGAGCAGTACTTC. Its translation is CSARNPRTSGGSYEQYF.

The chain links TRBV7-8 to TRBJ2-1; 11 nucleotides agree with TRBD2. In germline, CDR1 is SGHVS, CDR2 FQNEAQ. Unmatched junction bases numbered 11, after V lost 0 bases and J lost 7 bases. CDR3 size: 18 residues. CDR3 nucleotides: TGTGCCAGCAGCTTAGCCCTTAGTAGCGGGAGGGGAGGAAATGAGCAGTTCTTC. Its translation: CASSLALSSGRGGNEQFF. The entire variable domain, with the rest obtained from reference TRBV7-8 and TRBJ2-1, is as follows: GAGVSQSPRYKVAKRGQDVALRCDPISGHVSLFWYQQALGQGPEFLTYFQNEAQLDKSGLPSDRFFAERPEGSVSTLKIQRTQQEDSAVYLCASSLALSSGRGGNEQFFGPGTRLTVL.

The chain couples TRBV5-1 to TRBJ2-3; a weak D match, TRBD2 (5 bases). The CDR3 totals 14 residues. CDR1 and CDR2 from the germline V gene are SGHRS and YFSETQ. The germline V and J ends were trimmed by 1 base and 5 bases, with 11 bases remaining between them. In DNA, the CDR3 is TGCGCCAGCAGCTTGAGGGTTGGAGGAGATACGCAGTATTTT. It specifies CASSLRVGGDTQYF.

The chain recombines TRBV5-1 with TRBJ1-1; D unclear. Trimming stripped 4 bases from V and 3 bases from J, with 16 bases between. The CDR3 has 15 amino acids. Germline V gene sequence: CDR1 SGHRS, CDR2 YFSETQ. As DNA, the CDR3 is TGCGCCAGCAGCCCCTATACGGGAGAAGACACTGAAGCTTTCTTT. Translating it yields CASSPYTGEDTEAFF.

This chain joins TRBV10-2 and TRBJ2-5, with unresolved D. The germline V and J ends were trimmed by 2 bases and 4 bases, with 5 bases remaining between them. Germline V gene data show CDR1 as WSHSY and CDR2 as SAAADI. The CDR3 contains 12 residues. The CDR3: CASSEDRETQYF. CDR3 sequence (DNA): TGCGCCAGCAGTGAGGACCGAGAGACCCAGTACTTC.

The chain links TRBV6-2 or TRBV6-3 to TRBJ2-7; the D is unclear. This CDR3 has 13 residues. Germline V lookup: CDR1 MNHEY, CDR2 SVGEGT. Trimming took 2 bases from V and 0 from J, leaving 5 bases between them. CDR3 coding DNA: TGTGCCAGCAGTTACGCAGACTCCTACGAGCAGTACTTC. Translated: CASSYADSYEQYF.

This clonotype appeared a few times. Written as DNA, the CDR3 is TGTGCCAGCAGCGGAGGGACAGGCAGCTCCTATAATTCACCCCTCCACTTT. Its protein is CASSGGTGSSYNSPLHF. This sequence joins TRBV9 and TRBJ1-6; 8 nucleotides agree with TRBD1. With V trimmed by 3 bases and J by 0 bases, 5 bases remained unmatched. Looked up from germline, CDR1 is SGDLS and CDR2 is YYNGEE. This CDR3 has 17 amino acids.

This clonotype was picked up a small number of times. The V and J genes are TRBV20-1 and TRBJ1-1; a possible D gene is TRBD1 (6 bases). Germline CDR1 and CDR2: DFQATT and SNEGSKA (reference sequence). CDR3 size: 15 residues. Trimming pared 5 bases from V and 0 bases from J, leaving 16 bases between. The CDR3 loop reads CSAGGLGAMNTEAFF. The CDR3, as DNA: TGCAGTGCTGGTGGATTGGGGGCCATGAACACTGAAGCTTTCTTT.

In its sample, this clonotype was seen a few times. As DNA, the CDR3 is TGCAGTGCTAGAAAACAGGGGGCAAGAAATCAGCCCCAGCATTTT. It yields the protein CSARKQGARNQPQHF. The V call is TRBV20-1, the J call TRBJ1-5; 9 bases map to TRBD1. Trimming removed 2 bases from V and 4 bases from J; junction bases left unmatched: 6. The CDR3 is made up of 15 amino acids. Germline CDR1 reads DFQATT; CDR2 reads SNEGSKA (reference sequence).

V and J are TRBV7-9 and TRBJ2-5, with 7 bases aligning to TRBD1. With 1 base clipped from V and 1 base from J, the junction kept 3 bases outside the gene matches. The germline V gene has CDR1 SEHNR and CDR2 FQNEAQ (reference sequence). This CDR3 spans 15 amino acids. The DNA for the CDR3 is TGTGCCAGCAGCTTAGAGGGACAGCTCCAAGAGACCCAGTACTTC. As protein: CASSLEGQLQETQYF. The full variable domain, in which reference TRBV7-9 and TRBJ2-5 provide the parts outside the CDR3, is DTGVSQNPRHKITKRGQNVTFRCDPISEHNRLYWYRQTLGQGPEFLTYFQNEAQLEKSRLLSDRFSAERPKGSFSTLEIQRTEQGDSAMYLCASSLEGQLQETQYFGPGTRLLVL.

This clonotype was counted many times. This chain uses TRBV20-1 with TRBJ1-5, with TRBD1 as a possible D gene (5 bases). CDR3 size: 14 residues. Looked up from germline, CDR1 is DFQATT and CDR2 is SNEGSKA (reference sequence). Trimming shortened V by 3 bases and J by 3 bases, and 12 bases separated the two germline ends. The chain's CDR3 is CSASLAGINQPQHF. DNA for the CDR3: TGCAGTGCTAGTTTAGCAGGGATCAATCAGCCCCAGCATTTT.

The J gene is TRBJ2-2, the V gene TRBV5-1; 9 bases are shared with TRBD2. Germline trimming cut 7 bases from V and 2 bases from J; bases unmatched to any gene: 9. Germline V gives CDR1 SGHRS, CDR2 YFSETQ. The CDR3 consists of 16 residues. CDR3 nucleotide sequence: TGCGCCAGCTCGCTGTTAGCGGGAGTAAACACCGGGGAGCTGTTTTTT. Its translation: CASSLLAGVNTGELFF.

The chain combines TRBV12-3 or TRBV12-4 with TRBJ1-3; no clear D gene. The CDR3 consists of 12 residues. Trimming left V 6 bases short and J 3 bases short, with 6 bases between. The CDR3 nucleotides read TGTGCCAGCAGCTCGGGTGGAAACACCATATATTTT. Residues: CASSSGGNTIYF.

V is TRBV9 and J is TRBJ1-6; D is possibly TRBD1 (5 bases). CDR1 is SGDLS and CDR2 is YYNGEE in the germline V gene. V gave up 0 bases and J gave up 9 bases, with 10 bases separating them. This CDR3 contains 14 residues. CDR3 sequence (DNA): TGTGCCAGCAGCGTAGGCAGGGTTGGTTCACCCCTCCACTTT. Its translation is CASSVGRVGSPLHF.

This clonotype was counted many times. The CDR3 protein is CASSAISLTGELFF. CDR3 in DNA: TGTGCCAGCAGCGCGATCAGCTTAACCGGGGAGCTGTTTTTT. This sequence joins TRBV11-2 and TRBJ2-2, with unresolved D. The CDR3 extends over 14 amino acids. Germline V gives CDR1 SGHAT, CDR2 FQNNGV. Trimming pared 5 bases from V and 5 bases from J, leaving 12 bases between.

This clonotype was detected only a few times. The rearrangement links TRBV5-5 to TRBJ2-1, with D possibly being TRBD1 or TRBD2 (5 bases each). The V and J ends lost 7 bases and 0 bases respectively, with 8 bases between them. CDR3 length equals 13 residues. Germline CDR1 and CDR2: SGHKS and YYEKEE (reference sequence). The CDR3 DNA reads as TGTGCCAGCGGGACGGGCTCCTACAATGAGCAGTTCTTC. This gives the protein CASGTGSYNEQFF.

This clonotype came up many times. This rearrangement joins TRBV9 to TRBJ2-1; TRBD2 matches at 10 bases. Germline values: CDR1 SGDLS, CDR2 YYNGEE. J was trimmed by 4 bases and V by 3 bases; bases with no gene match: 10. This CDR3 contains 17 residues. Here the CDR3 reads CASSARAGGMSYNEQFF. The CDR3 region has the DNA TGTGCCAGCAGCGCCCGAGCGGGAGGGATGAGTTACAATGAGCAGTTCTTC. Based on the CDR3 plus reference TRBV9 and TRBJ2-1, the full variable domain is DSGVTQTPKHLITATGQRVTLRCSPRSGDLSVYWYQQSLDQGLQFLIQYYNGEERAKGNILERFSAQQFPDLHSELNLSSLELGDSALYFCASSARAGGMSYNEQFFGPGTRLTVL.

V and J are TRBV10-1 and TRBJ2-1; D not certain. Trimming removed 10 bases from V and 7 bases from J, with 14 bases in between. CDR1 WNHNN and CDR2 SYGVQD come from the germline V gene (reference sequence). This CDR3 region has 12 residues. The DNA of the CDR3 is TGCGCCACTGTGGGTCCTTCGAATGAGCAGTTCTTC. This translates into CATVGPSNEQFF.

This clonotype was recorded many times. The chain uses TRBV4-1 and TRBJ1-3; possible D gene TRBD1, 5 bases. The CDR3 length is 16 residues. V dropped 0 bases and J dropped 6 bases, with 15 bases sitting between them. CDR1 and CDR2 (germline): MGHRA, YSYEKL. CDR3 protein: CASSQDARGTLNTIYF. The CDR3 nucleotides read TGCGCCAGCAGCCAAGATGCGAGGGGTACCCTAAACACCATATATTTT.

The gene calls are TRBV5-4 and TRBJ1-2; 8 positions match TRBD1. Germline-derived CDR1 and CDR2 are SGHNT and YYREEE (reference sequence). This CDR3 is built from 14 residues. The trim removed 4 bases at V and 8 bases at J, leaving 10 bases unmatched. The CDR3 DNA follows: TGTGCCAGCAGCAACCAAGACAGGGGATACGGCTACACCTTC. This encodes CASSNQDRGYGYTF.

This chain connects TRBV20-1 to TRBJ1-6; D gene ambiguous. The V end was cut by 3 bases, the J end by 8 bases, with 14 bases between. Germline V CDR1 and CDR2: DFQATT, SNEGSKA (reference sequence). CDR3 length: 14 residues. The CDR3 is CSARIPGEDSPLHF. CDR3 in DNA: TGCAGTGCTAGGATTCCCGGGGAGGATTCACCCCTCCACTTT.